The clone carrying this T cell receptor beta chain has a count of ten or more. This entry comes from a study of T-cell memory formation after mild COVID-19. V was cut by 0 bases and J by 3 bases, with 10 bases left in between. CDR1 and CDR2 (germline): SGHKS, YYEKEE (reference sequence). CDR3 size: 14 residues. TCRdb used MiXCR to reprocess the 5' RACE reads, holding one entry per CDR3 protein. The sample lists about 470,000 distinct CDR3 sequences; nearly 25% were seen once. This sequence was found in an adult woman who had mild COVID-19 (a few samples of this study predate the infection). Cell type and time point are not known. The chain joins TRBV5-5 to TRBJ2-7; perhaps TRBD1 as D (5 bases). Sequenced sample: PBMCs or a T cell subset sorted from them (not recorded which). CDR3 DNA sequence: TGTGCCAGCAGCTTGGGGGGCCAAAACTACGAGCAGTACTTC. Its protein is CASSLGGQNYEQYF.